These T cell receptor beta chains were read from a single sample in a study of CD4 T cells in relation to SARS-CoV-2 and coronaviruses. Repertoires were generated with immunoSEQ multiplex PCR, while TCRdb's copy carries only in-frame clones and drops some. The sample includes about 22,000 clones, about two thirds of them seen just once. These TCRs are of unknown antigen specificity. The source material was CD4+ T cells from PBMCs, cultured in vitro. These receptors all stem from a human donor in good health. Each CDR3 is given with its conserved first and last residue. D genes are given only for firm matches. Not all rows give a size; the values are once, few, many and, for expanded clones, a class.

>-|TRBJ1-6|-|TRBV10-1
TGCGCCAGCAGTCCCGGGACGGGAGATTCACCCCTCCACTTT
CASSPGTGDSPLHF
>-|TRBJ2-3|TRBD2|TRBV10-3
TGTGCCGTAGGGACTAGCGGAACAGATACGCAGTATTTT
CAVGTSGTDTQYF
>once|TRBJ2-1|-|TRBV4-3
TGCGCCAGCAGCCAAGAATTAGGGGGTAGTAATGAGCAGTTCTTC
CASSQELGGSNEQFF
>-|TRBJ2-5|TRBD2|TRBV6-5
TGTGCCAGCATGACTAGCGGGGGCGCAAGGGTTCACCAGTACTTC
CASMTSGGARVHQYF
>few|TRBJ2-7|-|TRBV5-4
TGTGCCAGCAGTACTGACGACGCGAGCTCCTACGAGCAGTACTTC
CASSTDDASSYEQYF
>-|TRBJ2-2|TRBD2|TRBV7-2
TGTGCCAGCAGCTTAGATGGCGGGAGCGCCTACACCGGGGAGCTGTTTTTT
CASSLDGGSAYTGELFF
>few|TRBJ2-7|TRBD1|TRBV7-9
TGTGCCAGCACACTTACAGGGGTCACCTACGAGCAGTACTTC
CASTLTGVTYEQYF
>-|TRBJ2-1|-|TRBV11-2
TGTGCCAGCAGGTACGGTATCGTGGGAGGCAATGAGCAGTTCTTC
CASRYGIVGGNEQFF
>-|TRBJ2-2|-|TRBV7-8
TGTGCCAGCAGCTTAGTGTGGGGAAAGGCGAACACCGGGGAGCTGTTTTTT
CASSLVWGKANTGELFF
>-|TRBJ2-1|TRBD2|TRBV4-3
TGCGCCAGCAGCCAAGTATGGGGACTAGCGCTCGATGAGCAGTTCTTC
CASSQVWGLALDEQFF
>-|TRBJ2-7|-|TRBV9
TGTGCCAGCAGCCCAGTGGGGAGTTCCTACGAGCAGTACTTC
CASSPVGSSYEQYF
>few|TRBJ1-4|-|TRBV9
TGTGCCAGCAGCTCACTGGGCGGGTCAACTAATGAAAAACTGTTTTTT
CASSSLGGSTNEKLFF
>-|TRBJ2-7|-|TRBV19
TGTGCCAGTAGTAGATCAGGGGATAGCTCCTACGAGCAGTACTTC
CASSRSGDSSYEQYF
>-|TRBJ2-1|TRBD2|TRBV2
TGTGCCAGCAGGGGACTAGCGGGAAGCAATGAGCAGTTCTTC
CASRGLAGSNEQFF
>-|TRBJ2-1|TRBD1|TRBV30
TGTGCCTGTGGGGACAGGAGCTCCTACAATGAGCAGTTCTTC
CACGDRSSYNEQFF
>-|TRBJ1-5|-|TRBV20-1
TGCAGTGCTAGTGGGCCGGGGCCCCGAGACAATCAGCCCCAGCATTTT
CSASGPGPRDNQPQHF
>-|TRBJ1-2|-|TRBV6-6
TGTGCCAGCAGGCCCAACCTCTACTATGGCTACACCTTC
CASRPNLYYGYTF
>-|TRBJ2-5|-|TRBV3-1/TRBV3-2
TGTGCCAGCAGCCAAGATCTCGGGGTTGGGCAGACCCAGTACTTC
CASSQDLGVGQTQYF
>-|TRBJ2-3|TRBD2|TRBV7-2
TGTGCCAGCAGCCCCGGGACTAGCGGGGGATTACTGAGCTATACGCAGTATTTT
CASSPGTSGGLLSYTQYF
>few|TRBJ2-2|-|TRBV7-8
TGTGCCAGCAGCTTAGCAAGGACAAGAAACACCGGGGAGCTGTTTTTT
CASSLARTRNTGELFF
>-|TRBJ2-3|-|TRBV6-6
TGTGCCAGCAGCTCGACACCGGGGCGGGCAGATACGCAGTATTTT
CASSSTPGRADTQYF
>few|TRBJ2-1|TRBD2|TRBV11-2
TGTGCCAGCAGCTTTTCGGCGGGAGGCGGGAATGAGCAGTTCTTC
CASSFSAGGGNEQFF
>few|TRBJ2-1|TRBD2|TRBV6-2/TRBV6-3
TGTGCCAGCAGGCCTTCGGGGGGGCTTAGGAACAATGAGCAGTTCTTC
CASRPSGGLRNNEQFF
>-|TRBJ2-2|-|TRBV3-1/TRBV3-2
TGTGCCAGCAGCCAAGGGAAGAGTGCCGGGGAGCTGTTTTTT
CASSQGKSAGELFF
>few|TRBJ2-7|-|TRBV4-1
TGCGCCAGCAGCAGGGACCCGACCTACGAGCAGTACTTC
CASSRDPTYEQYF
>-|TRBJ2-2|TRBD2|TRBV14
TGTGCCAGCAGCCAGCGCCCCGGGGGAGGGACGAACACCGGGGAGCTGTTTTTT
CASSQRPGGGTNTGELFF
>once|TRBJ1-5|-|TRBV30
TGTGCCTGGAGTGAGGGCAGGGTGCAAAATCAGCCCCAGCATTTT
CAWSEGRVQNQPQHF
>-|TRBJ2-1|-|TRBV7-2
TGTGCCAGCAGCCCCCGGCGGGTATCCTACAATGAGCAGTTCTTC
CASSPRRVSYNEQFF
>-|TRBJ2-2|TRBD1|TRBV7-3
TGTGCCAGCAGCAACCAGGGGGTTACCGGGGAGCTGTTTTTT
CASSNQGVTGELFF
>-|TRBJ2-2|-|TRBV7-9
TGTGCCAGCAGCCACGTAACCGGGGAGCTGTTTTTT
CASSHVTGELFF
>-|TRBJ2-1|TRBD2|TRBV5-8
TGTGCCAGCGTTTCCGGGGGGGGCTACAATGAGCAGTTCTTC
CASVSGGGYNEQFF
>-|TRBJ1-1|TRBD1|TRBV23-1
TGCGCCAGCAGTCCCCCGGGACAGGGTAGCACTGAAGCTTTCTTT
CASSPPGQGSTEAFF
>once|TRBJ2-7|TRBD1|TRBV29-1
TGCAGCGTTGAAGGGACAGGGCTACGGGAGCAGTACTTC
CSVEGTGLREQYF
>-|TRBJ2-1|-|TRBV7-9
TGTGCCAGCAGCCAAGGGAGGTTTGAGCAGTTCTTC
CASSQGRFEQFF
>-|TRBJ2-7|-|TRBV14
TGTGCCAGCAGCCATTGGACACTCCAGCACTACGAGCAGTACTTC
CASSHWTLQHYEQYF
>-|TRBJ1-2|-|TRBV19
TGTGCCAGTACCCTCAGGGGCGGGTATGGCTACACCTTC
CASTLRGGYGYTF
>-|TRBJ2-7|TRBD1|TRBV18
TGTGCCAGCTCCCGAGGGACAGGGATGGCCGAGCAGTACTTC
CASSRGTGMAEQYF
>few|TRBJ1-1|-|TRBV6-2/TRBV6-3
TGTGCCAGCAGTTACCTCCAGGGAGGTGGATATCGCACTGAAGCTTTCTTT
CASSYLQGGGYRTEAFF
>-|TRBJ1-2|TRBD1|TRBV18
TGTGCCAGCTCACCATCGCCAGGGGGCTATGGCTACACCTTC
CASSPSPGGYGYTF
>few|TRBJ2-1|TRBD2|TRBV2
TGTGCCAGCAGAGAGATTCTGGCGGGGGGCCTCAATGAGCAGTTCTTC
CASREILAGGLNEQFF
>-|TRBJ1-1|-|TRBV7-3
TGTGCCAGCAGCTCCGACCCAAACACTGAAGCTTTCTTT
CASSSDPNTEAFF
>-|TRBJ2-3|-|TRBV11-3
TGTGCCAGCAGCTTAGGACGGGACGGAGATACGCAGTATTTT
CASSLGRDGDTQYF
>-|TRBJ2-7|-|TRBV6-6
TGTGCCAGCAGTTACTCGCTTAAGGCGGAGCAGTACTTC
CASSYSLKAEQYF
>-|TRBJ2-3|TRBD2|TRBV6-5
TGTGCCAGCAGCCACCCTAGCGGGGGAACAGATACGCAGTATTTT
CASSHPSGGTDTQYF
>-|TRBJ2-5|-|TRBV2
TGTGCCAGCAGTGAAGAGCGGACAGAAGAGACCCAGTACTTC
CASSEERTEETQYF
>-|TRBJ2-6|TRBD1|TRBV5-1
TGCGCCAGCAGCTTGGGGCCTAAGACAGGGCCTGGGGCCAACGTCCTGACTTTC
CASSLGPKTGPGANVLTF
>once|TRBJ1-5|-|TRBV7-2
TGTGCCAGCAGCTTTTGGGGGGCCTGGCAGCCCCAGCATTTT
CASSFWGAWQPQHF
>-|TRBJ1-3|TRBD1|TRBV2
TGTGCCAGCAGTGAGAGGACAGGGGGTGGAAACACCATATATTTT
CASSERTGGGNTIYF
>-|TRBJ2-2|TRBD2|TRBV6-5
TGTGCCAGCAGTTACCTCCTAGCGGCACGCGGGGAGCTGTTTTTT
CASSYLLAARGELFF
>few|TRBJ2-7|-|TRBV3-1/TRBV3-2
TGTGCCAGCAGCCAAGAGGGTTGGGGACGACACGAGCAGTACTTC
CASSQEGWGRHEQYF
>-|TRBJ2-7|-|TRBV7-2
TGTGCCAGCAGATCATCGGGGGAGGAGCAGTACTTC
CASRSSGEEQYF
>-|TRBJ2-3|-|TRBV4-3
TGCGCCAGCAGCCAATTTGTGGCAGATACGCAGTATTTT
CASSQFVADTQYF
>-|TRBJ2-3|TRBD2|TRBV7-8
TGTGCCAGCAGCTTGCTGACTAGCCCAGATACGCAGTATTTT
CASSLLTSPDTQYF